Listed below are T cell receptor beta chains from one sample, sequenced in a study of esophageal squamous cell carcinoma under preoperative chemotherapy. TCRdb reprocessed the PCR reads with MiXCR, giving one entry per CDR3 protein. There are around 14,000 distinct CDR3 sequences in the sample; more than 50% occur only once, and around half lies in the top ten. This sample was taken from a patient given preoperative chemotherapy. The receptor set was obtained from a human donor with esophageal squamous cell carcinoma. The donor label of this sample is uncertain. Each CDR3 is given with its conserved first and last residue. D genes are given only for firm matches. Clone size appears in some rows only: once, few, many, or a class for an expanded clone.

abundance,d_gene,v_gene,j_gene,CDR3nt,CDR3aa
many,NA,TRBV6-4,TRBJ2-5,TGTGCCAGCAGTGACAGGGAAGAGGTGCGAGAGACCCAGTACTTC,CASSDREEVRETQYF
many,NA,TRBV10-1,TRBJ2-3,TGCGCCAGCACCGGCGGGACCATCACAGATACGCAGTATTTT,CASTGGTITDTQYF
NA,TRBD2,TRBV6-1,TRBJ2-6,TGTGCCAGCGGGGGTGTAGCGGGCCGGGCCAACGTGCAGTCTTTC,CASGGVAGRANVQSF
NA,TRBD2,TRBV6-4,TRBJ2-1,TGTGCCAGCAGTGTTAGCGGGGGCTCCTACAATGAGCAGTTCTTC,CASSVSGGSYNEQFF
medium-sized,NA,TRBV6-1,TRBJ2-1,TGTGCCAGCAACAGCCGGGAGCAGTTCTTC,CASNSREQFF
NA,NA,TRBV6-5,TRBJ2-7,TGTGCCAGCAGTTACGTGGATACGAGAGGGTACGAGCAGTACTTC,CASSYVDTRGYEQYF
NA,NA,TRBV6-1,TRBJ2-1,TGTGCCAGCAGTGGTGGATGGAGCTCCTACAATGAGCAGTTCTTC,CASSGGWSSYNEQFF
NA,NA,TRBV4-1,TRBJ2-5,TGCGCCAGCAGCCGGGCCAGGGATAGTTTTGAGACCCAGTACTTC,CASSRARDSFETQYF
NA,TRBD1,TRBV27,TRBJ1-4,TGTGCCAGCAGTTTAAGGACAGGGTCAATACGATTTTCTAATGAAAAACTGTTTTTT,CASSLRTGSIRFSNEKLFF
NA,NA,TRBV6-1,TRBJ2-2,TGTGCCAGCGGTGCACAGGCCGTGAGCACCGGGACGCTGTTTTTT,CASGAQAVSTGTLFF
NA,NA,TRBV6-1,TRBJ2-5,TGTGCCAGCAGTCCGGACATAGGGGAGACCCAGTACTTC,CASSPDIGETQYF
NA,NA,TRBV7-2,TRBJ2-1,TGTGCCAGCAGCTTAGGGGGGGGCGAATACGAGCAGTTCTTC,CASSLGGGEYEQFF
NA,NA,TRBV10-3,TRBJ2-3,TGTGGGGGCCACTCCGGAGGCACCCAGTATTTT,CGGHSGGTQYF
many,NA,TRBV11-3,TRBJ2-3,TGTGCCAGCAGCCCCCCCCTCGCAGGGGCAAATACAGATACGCAGTATTTT,CASSPPLAGANTDTQYF
NA,NA,TRBV27,TRBJ2-2,TGTGCCAGCAGAAAGCAAGTACCCGCGAACACCGGGGAGCTGTTTTTT,CASRKQVPANTGELFF
NA,NA,TRBV6-4,TRBJ2-5,TGTGCCAGGGGTGACGCGAGCCGGGGCCCAGAGACCCAGTACTTT,CARGDASRGPETQYF
NA,NA,TRBV10-2,TRBJ2-2,TGTGCCGGCATCCTCGGTGTGAACACCGAGGCGCAGTTTTTT,CAGILGVNTEAQFF
few,NA,TRBV6-5,TRBJ2-1,TGTGCCAGCAGTTACTCGGCAGGGCGAGGTAATGAGCAGTTCTTC,CASSYSAGRGNEQFF
NA,NA,TRBV6-1,TRBJ2-5,TGTGCCAGCGGGGGGAACGGGGGGCGCGACCAAGAGACCCAGTACTTC,CASGGNGGRDQETQYF
NA,TRBD2,TRBV10-3,TRBJ2-1,TGTGCCACAATGCGGGGGAGAAGCGAGCAGTTCTTC,CATMRGRSEQFF
NA,NA,TRBV6-1,TRBJ2-5,TGTGCCAGCAGCCGCAACAGGGAGCGAGAGACCCAGTACTTC,CASSRNRERETQYF
many,TRBD1,TRBV6-1,TRBJ1-4,TGTGCCAGCAGCGTGGACAGGGAGAGCGAAAAACTGTTTTTT,CASSVDRESEKLFF
many,NA,TRBV28,TRBJ2-1,TGTGCCAGCAGTCCTCCGGACCGTCGCTCCTACAATGAGCAGTTCTTC,CASSPPDRRSYNEQFF
many,NA,TRBV6-1,TRBJ2-7,TGTGCCAGCAGTGAACAGGACGCGGGCGAGCAGTACTTC,CASSEQDAGEQYF
many,NA,TRBV6-5,TRBJ2-2,TGTGCCAGCAGTTTGTCGAGCGACATGAACACCGGGGAGCTGTTTTTT,CASSLSSDMNTGELFF
NA,NA,TRBV6-1,TRBJ2-3,TGTGCCAGCAGCACCGGGGCGGGGGACACCGATAAGCAGTATTTT,CASSTGAGDTDKQYF
NA,NA,TRBV6-1,TRBJ2-4,TGTGCCGGCGCGGGGCTGGGAGACAAAGACATGCAGTACTTC,CAGAGLGDKDMQYF
NA,NA,TRBV7-9,TRBJ2-1,TGTGCCAGCAGCTTAGCGTCCGGGTTGGACGAGCAGTTCTTC,CASSLASGLDEQFF
once,TRBD2,TRBV6-1,TRBJ2-4,TGTGCCAGCCGCGTCTCGGGGGGGACTAGCAAAAACACGCAGTACTTT,CASRVSGGTSKNTQYF
NA,NA,TRBV6-5,TRBJ2-7,TGTGCCAGCAGTTATCGGACAGCCGACAAGCAGTACTTC,CASSYRTADKQYF
once,TRBD2,TRBV12-3/TRBV12-4,TRBJ2-7,TGTGCCAGCAGGCCTTACTGGGGGGGACGCCCAGAGACGCAGTACTTC,CASRPYWGGRPETQYF
NA,NA,TRBV10-3,TRBJ2-7,TGTTCCGCGGGTGACGGGGGCCGGGTCACAGAGACGCAGTACTTC,CSAGDGGRVTETQYF
NA,TRBD2,TRBV6-8,TRBJ2-3,TGTGGCAGCTCGGGCGGGGGGGACAAAGATACGCAGTATTTC,CGSSGGGDKDTQYF
NA,NA,TRBV4-3,TRBJ2-1,TGCGCCAGCAGCCAAGATGGAGGATACAATGAGCAGTTCTTC,CASSQDGGYNEQFF
NA,NA,TRBV6-4,TRBJ2-4,TGTGCCAGCAGTGGCTGCCGAGCCCCGGACACCCAGTACTTC,CASSGCRAPDTQYF
once,NA,TRBV7-2,TRBJ2-3,TGTGCCAGCAGGGAGAACACAGATACGCAGTATTTT,CASRENTDTQYF
many,NA,TRBV6-5,TRBJ1-1,TGTGCCAGCAGTTACTCGATTGAAGGTGAAGCTTTCTTT,CASSYSIEGEAFF
once,NA,TRBV6-1,TRBJ2-3,TGTGCCAGCAGGGAAGGTGTAGGGGGTGCCACAGAGACGCAGTATTTC,CASREGVGGATETQYF
many,NA,TRBV10-1,TRBJ2-3,TGCGCCAGCGGACCTAGCACGATTGGTACAGATACGCAGTATTTT,CASGPSTIGTDTQYF
NA,TRBD2,TRBV6-4,TRBJ2-3,TGTGCCAGCACCCCGGGCGTGGCGGGACGGGGGGAAGATACCCAGTATTTT,CASTPGVAGRGEDTQYF
NA,TRBD1,TRBV4-1,TRBJ2-7,TGCGCCAGCAGCCAATTGGACAGGCTAGAGCAGTACTTC,CASSQLDRLEQYF
NA,NA,TRBV12-3/TRBV12-4,TRBJ2-3,TGTGCCAGCGGGGGCACTGGGGGGGGCGGCCCAGAGACCCAGTATTTC,CASGGTGGGGPETQYF
NA,NA,TRBV7-2,TRBJ2-7,TGTGCCAGCAGCTTCCAGGGCTACGAGCAGTACTTC,CASSFQGYEQYF
once,TRBD2,TRBV6-1,TRBJ2-3,TGTGCCAGCAGTGGCAACGGGGGGGGCGGGCCAGAGACGCAGTATTTT,CASSGNGGGGPETQYF
NA,TRBD1,TRBV7-6,TRBJ2-5,TGTGCCAGCAGCCCGCAGGGGGCGTTAGGGGGAAGTGACGGAGAGACCCAGTATTTC,CASSPQGALGGSDGETQYF
NA,NA,TRBV6-1,TRBJ2-3,TGTGCCAGCAGCGGAGATCCGGGTCGAACGCAGAATTTC,CASSGDPGRTQNF
NA,NA,TRBV6-1,TRBJ2-3,TGTGCCAGGAGCAGAGTGGCGGGCGACACAGATACGCAGTATTTT,CARSRVAGDTDTQYF
NA,TRBD1,TRBV6-1,TRBJ1-1,TGTGCCAGCAGTATTCAACCCCCGGGACAGACGAACACTGAAGCTTTCTTT,CASSIQPPGQTNTEAFF
NA,NA,TRBV10-3,TRBJ2-1,TGTGCCGTGAGCGACGGTGCGCAGTTCTTT,CAVSDGAQFF
NA,TRBD1,TRBV6-1,TRBJ2-5,TGTGCCAGCAGGGGGGACAGGGAGAGCAGTGAGCAGTACTTC,CASRGDRESSEQYF
NA,NA,TRBV6-1,TRBJ2-3,TGTGCCAGGGGTCAACAGGCGGGGAGCTCAGATACGCAGTATTTC,CARGQQAGSSDTQYF
medium-sized,NA,TRBV6-5,TRBJ2-5,TGTGCCAGCAGTTACTCAGGGGAGGATGAGCAGTACTTC,CASSYSGEDEQYF
once,NA,TRBV6-1,TRBJ2-1,TGTGCCAGCAGTGTGCAGGGCTATGAGCAGTATTTC,CASSVQGYEQYF
NA,NA,TRBV10-1,TRBJ2-1,TGCGCCAGCACTCCAAGAGGGTCCAATGAGCAGTTCTTC,CASTPRGSNEQFF
NA,NA,TRBV6-5,TRBJ2-1,TGTGCCAGCAGTTATGGCAGGGCGGATGAGCAGTTCTTC,CASSYGRADEQFF